The 30 T cell receptor beta chains below all came from one sample that was sequenced in a study of radiation and T cells in renal cell carcinoma. Treatment: 15 Gy SBRT to primary tumor, nephrectomy 4 weeks later. The data were produced by immunoSEQ multiplex PCR, yet TCRdb's version contains in-frame clones alone and is incomplete. The sample has about 22,000 clones; about half are singletons. Here the sequenced sample was tumor tissue, taken from a patient whose treatment included radiotherapy and nephrectomy. These receptors were collected from a woman aged 45 to 65 with renal cell carcinoma.

V gene TRBV5-1 combines with J gene TRBJ1-6; TRBD1 is a possible D gene (6 bases). V lost 4 bases and J 5 bases, leaving 13 bases between the germline ends. In germline, CDR1 is SGHRS, CDR2 YFSETQ. The CDR3 sequence is 15 residues long. CDR3 in amino acids: CASSKTGGNNSPLHF. The CDR3 DNA follows: TGCGCCAGCAGCAAGACAGGTGGGAATAATTCACCCCTCCACTTT. Filled out from reference TRBV5-1 and TRBJ1-6, the complete variable domain reads KAGVTQTPRYLIKTRGQQVTLSCSPISGHRSVSWYQQTPGQGLQFLFEYFSETQRNKGNFPGRFSGRQFSNSRSEMNVSTLELGDSALYLCASSKTGGNNSPLHFGNGTRLTVT.

The chain carries TRBV6-5 and TRBJ2-4; TRBD1 matches 10 bases. The V gene end was trimmed by 6 bases and the J gene end by 8 bases; junction bases not matched to a gene: 7. Looked up from germline, CDR1 is MNHEY and CDR2 is SVGAGI. This CDR3 has 14 residues. The CDR3 is CASRTGGGGDIQYF. CDR3 DNA: TGTGCCAGCAGGACAGGGGGCGGTGGGGACATTCAGTACTTC.

The chain joins TRBV5-1 to TRBJ1-2; TRBD1 might be the D (6 bases). Germline V gives CDR1 SGHRS, CDR2 YFSETQ. The ends were cut back, 4 bases at V and 0 bases at J, with 16 bases in the middle. CDR3 length equals 16 residues. CDR3 bases: TGCGCCAGCAGCCCCAGGACAGAAACAGCTAACTATGGCTACACCTTC. Translated, it gives CASSPRTETANYGYTF. Full variable domain (rest looked up from reference TRBV5-1 and TRBJ1-2): KAGVTQTPRYLIKTRGQQVTLSCSPISGHRSVSWYQQTPGQGLQFLFEYFSETQRNKGNFPGRFSGRQFSNSRSEMNVSTLELGDSALYLCASSPRTETANYGYTFGSGTRLTVV.

The rearrangement links TRBV4-3 to TRBJ1-1, with 11 bases lining up with TRBD1. The CDR3 sequence is 15 residues long. Germline V gene data show CDR1 as LGHNA and CDR2 as YSLEER. Unmatched junction bases numbered 6, after V lost 0 bases and J lost 9 bases. CDR3 in DNA: TGCGCCAGCAGCCAAGAGTGGACAGGGGGCTTAAAAGCTTTCTTT. Translating it yields CASSQEWTGGLKAFF.

The chain uses TRBV19 and TRBJ2-5; 7 nucleotides align to TRBD1. The CDR3 has 14 amino acids. The V and J ends lost 5 bases and 3 bases, in that order; junction bases with no gene match: 6. Germline-derived CDR1 and CDR2 are LNHDA and SQIVND (reference sequence). CDR3 nucleotide sequence: TGTGCCAGTAGTCCTTTTGGGACAGAAGAGACCCAGTACTTC. Translation: CASSPFGTEETQYF.

DNA for the CDR3: TGCGCCAGCAGCTTGGCACTAGCGGGGGGAAGGTGGCAGTTCTTC. It specifies CASSLALAGGRWQFF. The chain links TRBV5-1 to TRBJ2-1; 12 bases map to TRBD2. V shed 0 bases, J shed 12 bases, and the junction held 7 bases outside the gene matches. There are 15 residues in the CDR3. Germline CDR1 is SGHRS and CDR2 is YFSETQ.

This clone occurred a few times. This chain joins TRBV7-8 and TRBJ2-3; 14 positions agree with TRBD2. The CDR3 is 17 amino acids. Trimming cost V 1 base and J 8 bases; bases outside gene matches: 8. The germline V gene has CDR1 SGHVS and CDR2 FQNEAQ. This chain's CDR3 is CASSLGLAGGAVGTQYF. The CDR3 region has the DNA TGTGCCAGCAGCTTAGGACTAGCGGGGGGGGCAGTAGGTACGCAGTATTTT. Variable domain in full (rest from reference TRBV7-8 and TRBJ2-3): GAGVSQSPRYKVAKRGQDVALRCDPISGHVSLFWYQQALGQGPEFLTYFQNEAQLDKSGLPSDRFFAERPEGSVSTLKIQRTQQEDSAVYLCASSLGLAGGAVGTQYFGPGTRLTVL.

The sample holds a few counts of this clone. The V and J genes are TRBV7-9 and TRBJ1-1; 7 bases are shared with TRBD1. The germline CDR1 and CDR2 sequences are SEHNR and FQNEAQ (reference sequence). V gave up 5 bases and J gave up 7 bases; unmatched junction bases: 7. CDR3 length equals 13 residues. CDR3 sequence reads: CASSHNRDSEAFF. The CDR3 coding sequence is TGTGCCAGCAGCCATAACCGGGACAGTGAAGCTTTCTTT.

The chain has TRBV7-8 and TRBJ1-5, with a weak D call TRBD1 (6 bases). Trimming stripped 2 bases from V and 2 bases from J, with 16 bases between. This CDR3 has 17 residues. In germline, CDR1 is SGHVS, CDR2 FQNEAQ. DNA for the CDR3: TGTGCCAGCAGCTTAAGTCCCCGTGACAGGCGCAATCAGCCCCAGCATTTT. Translated: CASSLSPRDRRNQPQHF.

This clone was observed a handful of times. The chain links TRBV18 to TRBJ1-5, with 8 bases lining up with TRBD1. The germline CDR1 and CDR2 sequences are KGHSH and LQKENI. The CDR3 loop spans 14 amino acids. The ends lost 5 bases at V and 4 bases at J; junction bases unmatched: 4. CDR3 region: CASSSTGANQPQHF. As DNA, the CDR3 is TGTGCCAGCTCATCGACAGGGGCAAATCAGCCCCAGCATTTT.

The chain links TRBV6-1 to TRBJ2-7; no clear D. The V gene's germline CDR1 is MNHNS and CDR2 SASEGT. Trimming left V 0 bases short and J 9 bases short, with 6 bases between. The CDR3 is made up of 11 amino acids. CDR3 DNA sequence: TGTGCCAGCAGTGAAGCCCACAGGCAGTACTTC. As protein: CASSEAHRQYF.

The chain couples TRBV6-5 to TRBJ2-2, with D hard to call. Germline CDR1 reads MNHEY; CDR2 reads SVGAGI. The V gene lost 0 bases and the J gene lost 8 bases, with 16 bases spanning the gap. The CDR3 has 16 amino acids. The CDR3 DNA reads as TGTGCCAGCAGTTACTCACCATCGAATGCGCAAGGGGAGCTGTTTTTT. Its protein is CASSYSPSNAQGELFF.

This sequence joins TRBV7-9 and TRBJ1-6; possible D gene TRBD1, 6 bases. The CDR3 has 17 amino acids. Germline loops: CDR1 SEHNR, CDR2 FQNEAQ (reference sequence). V gave up 3 bases and J gave up 4 bases, with 16 bases separating them. CDR3 sequence (DNA): TGTGCCAGCAGCTTCTACCCAGGGGCCCTTTATAATTCACCCCTCCACTTT. This codes for CASSFYPGALYNSPLHF.

This rearrangement joins TRBV5-6 to TRBJ2-1, with 14 positions matching TRBD2. CDR3 length: 17 residues. V was pared by 3 bases and J by 9 bases, with 11 bases of the junction left unmatched. In germline, CDR1 is SGHDT, CDR2 YYEEEE. The CDR3 DNA reads as TGTGCCAGCAGCTCGGGACTAGCGGGGGCCTACAAGGTTGAGCAGTTCTTC. Translating it yields CASSSGLAGAYKVEQFF.

This clone was observed once. The V and J genes are TRBV9 and TRBJ2-1; D uncertain. The CDR3 loop spans 14 amino acids. Trimming left V 0 bases short and J 6 bases short, with 10 bases between. Germline lookup yields CDR1 SGDLS and CDR2 YYNGEE. CDR3 in amino acids: CASSVAIVSNEQFF. The DNA of the CDR3 is TGTGCCAGCAGCGTAGCAATAGTTTCCAATGAGCAGTTCTTC. Full variable domain (remainder filled in from reference TRBV9 and TRBJ2-1): DSGVTQTPKHLITATGQRVTLRCSPRSGDLSVYWYQQSLDQGLQFLIQYYNGEERAKGNILERFSAQQFPDLHSELNLSSLELGDSALYFCASSVAIVSNEQFFGPGTRLTVL.

The chain links TRBV4-1 to TRBJ2-7; the match to TRBD2 covers 8 bases. This CDR3 has 17 amino acids. Germline trimming cut 0 bases from V and 8 bases from J; bases unmatched to any gene: 15. Germline CDR1 and CDR2: MGHRA and YSYEKL. For the CDR3, the DNA is TGCGCCAGCAGCCAAGAAGGGCGGCGGGGGGTAAAATACAAGCAGTACTTC. This encodes CASSQEGRRGVKYKQYF.

This sequence joins TRBV5-1 and TRBJ1-1; D is uncertain. V was trimmed by 0 bases and J by 0 bases, leaving 12 bases between them. Germline loops: CDR1 SGHRS, CDR2 YFSETQ. This CDR3 has 16 amino acids. The CDR3 DNA sequence: TGCGCCAGCAGCTTGGAGGGTTGGGGAATGAACACTGAAGCTTTCTTT. It translates to CASSLEGWGMNTEAFF. Looking up the rest from reference TRBV5-1 and TRBJ1-1 gives the full variable domain: KAGVTQTPRYLIKTRGQQVTLSCSPISGHRSVSWYQQTPGQGLQFLFEYFSETQRNKGNFPGRFSGRQFSNSRSEMNVSTLELGDSALYLCASSLEGWGMNTEAFFGQGTRLTVV.

The chain employs TRBV9 and TRBJ1-4; D perhaps matches TRBD1 (5 bases). Trimming removed 4 bases at V and 11 bases at J, with 12 bases between. The CDR3 loop spans 12 amino acids. CDR1 is SGDLS, CDR2 YYNGEE, per germline. The DNA of the CDR3 is TGTGCCAGCAGCCAGTTGGGGGGTAAACTGTTTTTT. This encodes CASSQLGGKLFF.

The table lists this clone with a count of one. The chain has TRBV30 and TRBJ1-5, with a weak D call TRBD1 (5 bases). Germline CDR1 is GTSNPN and CDR2 is SVGIG (reference sequence). Trimming cost V 0 bases and J 0 bases, with 9 bases left between them. This CDR3 is built from 15 residues. CDR3 in amino acids: CAWSVGGFSNQPQHF. The CDR3, as DNA: TGTGCCTGGAGTGTGGGGGGTTTTAGCAATCAGCCCCAGCATTTT.

This clone has more than one count but fewer than ten. The V gene is TRBV11-2, the J gene TRBJ2-7; unclear D gene. Trimming removed 5 bases at V and 0 bases at J, with 14 bases between. This CDR3 has 15 residues. Germline V gene data show CDR1 as SGHAT and CDR2 as FQNNGV. The chain's CDR3 is CASSDLSSSSYEQYF. The CDR3 DNA follows: TGTGCCAGCAGCGATCTGAGTTCCAGCTCCTACGAGCAGTACTTC.

This clone occurred a few times. This chain uses TRBV25-1 with TRBJ2-1; D unresolved. Germline V gives CDR1 MGHDK, CDR2 SYGVNS. This CDR3 region has 13 residues. V dropped 1 base and J dropped 6 bases, with 7 bases sitting between them. CDR3 loop: CASSESGLNEQFF. The CDR3 DNA reads as TGTGCCAGCAGTGAATCCGGGCTCAATGAGCAGTTCTTC. The variable domain in full, with the rest retrieved from reference TRBV25-1 and TRBJ2-1, is EADIYQTPRYLVIGTGKKITLECSQTMGHDKMYWYQQDPGMELHLIHYSYGVNSTEKGDLSSESTVSRIRTEHFPLTLESARPSHTSQYLCASSESGLNEQFFGPGTRLTVL.

The chain uses TRBV7-3 and TRBJ2-1, with D perhaps TRBD2 (7 bases). There are 17 residues in the CDR3. From germline, CDR1 is SGHTA and CDR2 FQGTGA. With 2 bases removed from V and 6 bases from J, the gap between germline ends came to 20 bases. The DNA of the CDR3 is TGTGCCAGCAGCTTAGCGACAACAGGGAGGGTGAGCAATGAGCAGTTCTTC. Its protein is CASSLATTGRVSNEQFF.

This clone was seen only a few times. This chain connects TRBV2 to TRBJ2-5, with D perhaps TRBD1 (5 bases). Germline loops: CDR1 SNHLY, CDR2 FYNNEI. V lost 8 bases, J lost 3 bases, and 13 bases lay in between. The CDR3 is 13 amino acids. DNA of the CDR3: TGTGCCAGCTGTACAGGAACCGAAGAGACCCAGTACTTC. This codes for CASCTGTEETQYF.

In its sample, this clone was seen once. The chain employs TRBV7-2 and TRBJ2-7; 8 bases align to TRBD1. The CDR3 covers 15 residues. Trimming took 5 bases from V and 2 from J; bases not matched to a gene: 8. From germline, CDR1 is SGHTA and CDR2 FQGNSA. CDR3 coding DNA: TGTGCCAGCAGCCGAGAAACACAGGGGGCCTACGAGCAGTACTTC. It encodes CASSRETQGAYEQYF.

The V call is TRBV7-9, the J call TRBJ2-7; TRBD1 or TRBD2 may be the D gene (5 bases each). CDR1 and CDR2 (germline): SEHNR, FQNEAQ (reference sequence). The germline V and J ends were trimmed by 5 bases and 3 bases, with 20 bases remaining between them. The length of the CDR3 is 16 residues. CDR3 sequence: CASSAPTPGRGYEQYF. The CDR3 coding sequence is TGTGCCAGCAGCGCGCCAACTCCGGGACGTGGCTACGAGCAGTACTTC. The full variable domain, in which reference TRBV7-9 and TRBJ2-7 provide the parts outside the CDR3, is DTGVSQNPRHKITKRGQNVTFRCDPISEHNRLYWYRQTLGQGPEFLTYFQNEAQLEKSRLLSDRFSAERPKGSFSTLEIQRTEQGDSAMYLCASSAPTPGRGYEQYFGPGTRLTVT.

A single count supports this clone. The CDR3 nucleotides are TGCGCCAGCAGCTTGGGACATAGCAATCAGCCCCAGCATTTT. This codes for CASSLGHSNQPQHF. This chain links TRBV5-1 with TRBJ1-5; D unclear. The CDR3 loop spans 14 amino acids. CDR1 is SGHRS and CDR2 is YFSETQ in the germline V gene. The V end was cut by 0 bases, the J end by 0 bases, with 4 bases between. The full variable domain, with the rest looked up from reference TRBV5-1 and TRBJ1-5, is KAGVTQTPRYLIKTRGQQVTLSCSPISGHRSVSWYQQTPGQGLQFLFEYFSETQRNKGNFPGRFSGRQFSNSRSEMNVSTLELGDSALYLCASSLGHSNQPQHFGDGTRLSIL.

This chain joins TRBV5-1 and TRBJ1-2; tentatively, D is TRBD1 (5 bases). This CDR3 has 16 residues. The V and J ends lost 1 base and 1 base respectively, with 14 bases between them. Germline loops: CDR1 SGHRS, CDR2 YFSETQ. The CDR3 DNA follows: TGCGCCAGCAGCTTGTACACAACAGGACTTAACTATGGCTACACCTTC. As protein: CASSLYTTGLNYGYTF.

This clone was seen a handful of times. The V and J genes are TRBV30 and TRBJ2-2; D might be TRBD1 or TRBD2, each matching 6 bases. The length of the CDR3 is 11 residues. Per the germline V gene, CDR1 is GTSNPN and CDR2 is SVGIG (reference sequence). The V end lost 8 bases, the J end lost 6 bases, and 10 bases lay between the germline ends. Here the CDR3 reads CAGGPAGELFF. The CDR3 coding sequence is TGTGCCGGGGGGCCGGCCGGGGAGCTGTTTTTT.

This clone was seen a handful of times. The rearrangement joins TRBV7-3 to TRBJ2-7; perhaps TRBD2 as D (6 bases). CDR1 is SGHTA and CDR2 is FQGTGA in the germline V gene. V was cut by 3 bases and J by 6 bases, with 18 bases left in between. The length of the CDR3 is 15 residues. CDR3 protein: CASSFLGRPSAEQYF. The DNA for the CDR3 is TGTGCCAGCAGCTTCTTAGGGAGGCCTTCGGCCGAGCAGTACTTC.

This clone was seen more than once but under ten times. The rearrangement uses TRBV7-9 and TRBJ2-5, with TRBD2 matching over 13 bases. CDR1 is SEHNR, CDR2 FQNEAQ, per germline (reference sequence). This CDR3 comprises 15 residues. V shed 5 bases and J 7 bases; nucleotides not matched to a gene: 7. The CDR3 nucleotides read TGTGCCAGCAGCCTACTAGCGGGGGGGCCGGGGACCCAGTACTTC. Translated, it gives CASSLLAGGPGTQYF.